This T cell receptor beta chain is drawn from a study of blood T cell repertoires in COVID-19 (dated by TCRdb to about 2020). Looking at the study overall: The collaborator samples originated in the United States, Italy and Spain and spanned the acute and convalescent phases of COVID-19. The prospective study material was composed of cDNA or gDNA derived from T cells, B-cell-depleted T cells, or PBMCs. The dataset comprised deeply sampled blood TCRbeta repertoires from subjects exposed to, actively infected with, or recovered from COVID-19. The repertoires were released in a freely available public database intended as a resource for research on the immune response to SARS-CoV-2. The samples were drawn from the first 160 participants of the ongoing ImmuneRACE study and from some 1,300 subjects provided by 6 global collaborators. Sample metadata almost always included a de-identified subject ID, COVID-19 status, age in years and sex. Where available, HLA class I and class II types were obtained from metadata supplied by the sample provider rather than from assay-based typing.

TCRbeta CDR3 regions were amplified from genomic DNA by means of the immunoSEQ Assay, a bias-controlled multiplex PCR. As for the original processing: Within the assay, amplification of reference gene primers was used to estimate how many nucleated cells each sample contained. To quantify the absolute abundance of each unique TCRbeta CDR3 rearrangement, sequence reads were collapsed and filtered. For each sample, productive Simpson clonality was calculated as the square root of Simpson's diversity index over productive rearrangements. In TCRdb, the immuneACCESS table is reduced to in-frame sequences with V and J assigned. These tables do not hold every clone; where another copy was compared, an unresolved V gene accounts for under half, and the others remain unexplained. The D gene and trimming were derived from the DNA, and the V and J assignments and clone size from that table. The sample table records 70,000 to 85,000 clones; around 93% of these occur just once. Around 4.7% of the sample belongs to the ten largest clones.

Comments on this clone: Its antigen specificity is not known. Base qualities are not at hand, and no much larger clone is one base apart.

The collaborating institutions used their own protocols to collect whole blood in K2EDTA tubes. For TCRbeta analysis, collaborators shipped samples in one of three forms: frozen whole blood, isolated PBMCs, or DNA extracted from either of those sample types. The investigation overall reported the following: Clinical and demographic metadata were provided uncurated, with the amount varying by source and participant.

Sample: peripheral blood. This sequence was found in a woman between 55 and 75 years old with active COVID-19.

In nucleotide form, the sequence is TGTGCCAGCTTCCAGCGGATCACAGATACGCAGTATTTT. Protein translation: CASFQRITDTQYF. The rearranged segments are TRBV2 and TRBJ2-3; TRBD2 is possibly the D segment (5 matching bases). The cysteine opens and the phenylalanine closes a CDR3 of 13 amino acids. Only the CDR3 DNA stays, 39 bases, in frame from base 1. Per the germline V gene, SNHLY is the CDR1 and FYNNEI is the CDR2. V drops 8 bases and J drops 2 bases, leaving 11 bases in between. Here the CDR3 is joined to the reference TRBV2 and TRBJ2-3 genes, and the full variable domain is: EPEVTQTPSHQVTQMGQEVILRCVPISNHLYFYWYRQILGQKVEFLVSFYNNEISEKSEIFDDQFSVERPDGSNFTLKIRSTKLEDSAMYFCASFQRITDTQYFGPGTRLTVL.